Below, 13 T cell receptor beta chains from the same sample are listed, as sequenced in a study of human T cells and chemical hapten exposure. TCRdb ran MiXCR on the RACE reads and lists one entry per CDR3 protein. The sample carries fewer than 500,000 distinct CDR3 sequences, roughly 5% recorded once. Stated time point: patch test 1, 2 weeks after DPC sensitization. Indicated treatment: therapeutic diphenylcyclopropenone sensitization with weekly scalp DPC. The sample in question was whole blood, obtained in connection with sensitization to the hapten diphenylcyclopropenone (DPC). The origin of the receptors is a woman between 45 and 65 years old with alopecia areata. Some clones in this sample may be carry-over from other donors' samples.

There are many counts of this clonotype. The chain carries TRBV14 and TRBJ2-5; D remains unclear. With 1 base removed from V and 4 bases from J, the gap between germline ends came to 4 bases. CDR1 and CDR2 from the germline V gene are SGHDN and FVKESK. The CDR3 is made up of 12 amino acids. The CDR3 DNA reads as TGTGCCAGCAGCCAAGGTCGAGAGACCCAGTACTTC. It is translated as CASSQGRETQYF.

This clonotype was detected a few times. The rearrangement joins TRBV11-2 to TRBJ2-6, with 9 bases matching TRBD1. The CDR3 spans 19 residues. Germline CDR1 reads SGHAT; CDR2 reads FQNNGV. Trimming removed 4 bases from V and 0 bases from J; junction bases left unmatched: 10. The chain's CDR3 is CASSSYPGQGSSGANVLTF. The CDR3, as DNA: TGTGCCAGCAGCTCATACCCTGGACAGGGGAGCTCTGGGGCCAACGTCCTGACTTTC.

This clonotype was observed at least ten times. The CDR3: CATSGGGRTLLGDNEQFF. CDR3 bases: TGTGCCACCAGCGGGGGCGGGAGGACCTTATTGGGTGACAATGAGCAGTTCTTC. J is TRBJ2-1 and V is TRBV24-1; TRBD2 agrees at 8 bases. V was pared by 7 bases and J by 5 bases, with 18 bases of the junction left unmatched. The CDR3 sequence is 18 residues long. Germline CDR1 and CDR2: KGHDR and SFDVKD.

This clonotype was detected many times. The chain is built from TRBV4-1 and TRBJ1-1; 7 nucleotides agree with TRBD1. Germline V gene lookup returns CDR1 MGHRA and CDR2 YSYEKL. The CDR3 is made up of 16 amino acids. Trimming removed 1 base from V and 5 bases from J; junction bases left unmatched: 10. The CDR3 loop reads CASSQGPGGRGTEAFF. As DNA, the CDR3 is TGCGCCAGCAGCCAAGGGCCAGGGGGAAGAGGGACTGAAGCTTTCTTT.

This clonotype showed up just a few times. The chain recombines TRBV5-1 with TRBJ1-2, with 8 bases fitting TRBD1. J was trimmed by 4 bases and V by 0 bases; bases with no gene match: 17. CDR1 SGHRS and CDR2 YFSETQ come from the germline V gene. This CDR3 region has 19 residues. CDR3 coding DNA: TGCGCCAGCAGCTTGGCCTTGGCGCGGGACAGGCCCAGCATCTATGGCTACACCTTC. Encoded protein: CASSLALARDRPSIYGYTF.

This clonotype was seen at least ten times. This chain uses TRBV9 with TRBJ2-3; D is possibly TRBD1 (6 bases). V shed 3 bases and J shed 2 bases, with 16 bases lying between them. This CDR3 has 16 amino acids. CDR1 and CDR2 from the germline V gene are SGDLS and YYNGEE. The CDR3 region is CASSAARGSNTDTQYF. The CDR3 nucleotides are TGTGCCAGCAGCGCCGCTAGGGGGTCCAACACAGATACGCAGTATTTT.

V is TRBV7-2 and J is TRBJ2-5; D might be TRBD1 (5 bases). This CDR3 has 15 residues. The V gene's germline CDR1 is SGHTA and CDR2 FQGNSA. V lost 0 bases and J 2 bases, leaving 10 bases between the germline ends. The CDR3 DNA reads TGTGCCAGCAGCTTAGCGATTACAGGACAAGAGACCCAGTACTTC. This sequence encodes CASSLAITGQETQYF.

This sequence joins TRBV27 and TRBJ1-1; maybe TRBD1 (5 bases). With 1 base removed from V and 6 bases from J, the gap between germline ends came to 18 bases. The V gene's germline CDR1 is MNHEY and CDR2 SMNVEV (reference sequence). The CDR3 extends over 16 amino acids. The CDR3 is CASSLFNRGVGAEAFF. The CDR3 DNA reads TGTGCCAGCAGTTTATTTAATCGAGGGGTCGGCGCTGAAGCTTTCTTT.

The chain recombines TRBV27 with TRBJ2-7, with no clear D. Deletions cut 2 bases from V and 5 bases from J, with 7 bases between. Germline lookup yields CDR1 MNHEY and CDR2 SMNVEV (reference sequence). CDR3 length: 12 residues. The CDR3: CASSLTRNEQYF. CDR3 DNA sequence: TGTGCCAGCAGTTTAACCCGGAACGAGCAGTACTTC.

This clonotype was observed a few times. The V gene is TRBV21-1, the J gene TRBJ2-5; the table gives TRBD1 as D, unverified against the DNA. TRBV21-1 is termed a pseudogene. This CDR3 is 14 amino acids long. The CDR3 DNA sequence: TGTGCCAGCAGCAGGGACAGGGAAGGGGAGACCCAGTACTTC. It specifies CASSRDREGETQYF.

This clonotype was counted ten times or more. The chain couples TRBV11-3 to TRBJ2-1; 14 positions match TRBD2. The germline CDR1 and CDR2 sequences are SGHNT and YENEEA. CDR3 length equals 17 residues. V dropped 2 bases and J dropped 7; count of bases not matched to a gene: 7. The CDR3, as DNA: TGTGCCAGCAGCTTACGGGGACTAGCGGGGGCGGGGAATGAGCAGTTCTTC. Translating gives CASSLRGLAGAGNEQFF.

In this sample, this clonotype turned up many times. This chain's CDR3 is CASSLGQFYEQYF. Written as DNA, the CDR3 is TGCGCCAGCAGCTTGGGACAGTTCTACGAGCAGTACTTC. This sequence joins TRBV5-1 and TRBJ2-7; D perhaps matches TRBD1 (5 bases). The CDR3 totals 13 residues. Germline assignment: CDR1 SGHRS and CDR2 YFSETQ. V dropped 0 bases and J dropped 3 bases, with 7 bases sitting between them.

This clonotype occurred many times. V gene TRBV20-1 combines with J gene TRBJ1-6; 8 bases agree with TRBD1. Unmatched junction bases numbered 0, after V lost 5 bases and J lost 6 bases. This CDR3 has 12 amino acids. Germline V gives CDR1 DFQATT, CDR2 SNEGSKA (reference sequence). The CDR3 sequence is CSADRGNSPLHF. The CDR3 bases are TGCAGTGCTGACAGGGGTAATTCACCCCTCCACTTT.